This passage covers 17 T cell receptor beta chains from one sample sequenced in a study of blood T cells in healthy people across ages. Next came a second PCR, run for roughly 6 to 11 cycles, which used a sample-barcoded 5' primer along with a J-beta primer mix. TCRdb recomputed calls from the 5' RACE reads with MiXCR, one row per CDR3 protein. This table holds approximately 1,100,000 distinct CDR3 sequences, roughly 45% found once. Sequencing was performed on blood. Receptors originate from a woman aged 55-75 years in good health.

A few counts support this clonotype. This sequence joins TRBV11-2 and TRBJ1-5; 10 bases fit TRBD1. V dropped 1 base and J dropped 5; count of bases not matched to a gene: 17. The CDR3 has 20 residues. Germline V gives CDR1 SGHAT, CDR2 FQNNGV. The CDR3 spells CASSLGPGQGNSLLYQPQHF. CDR3 sequence (DNA): TGTGCCAGCAGCTTAGGCCCGGGACAGGGGAATTCTTTACTATATCAGCCCCAGCATTTT.

This clonotype has only a few counts. The chain recombines TRBV10-3 with TRBJ1-5; 9 bases match TRBD1. The CDR3 sequence is 13 residues long. Trimming took 10 bases from V and 7 from J; bases not matched to a gene: 8. Germline CDR1 and CDR2: ENHRY and SYGVKD. The CDR3 nucleotides are TGTGCCACCTGGACAGGGGTTGGGCAGCCCCAGCATTTT. Translated: CATWTGVGQPQHF.

The rearrangement joins TRBV4-2 to TRBJ2-1; the D gene is possibly TRBD2 (6 bases). Matching the DNA end better, TRBJ2-7 makes the J call doubtful. The CDR3 has 16 amino acids. The germline gives CDR1 LGHNA, CDR2 YNFKEQ. The CDR3 DNA is TGTGCCAGCAGCCGGGACTCCCTGGGCTCCTACAATGAGCAGTACTTC. Amino acids: CASSRDSLGSYNEQYF.

This clonotype was seen a few times. The chain carries TRBV25-1 and TRBJ1-2; TRBD1 aligns across 11 bases. With 4 bases clipped from V and 7 bases from J, the junction kept 2 bases outside the gene matches. The CDR3 is made up of 13 amino acids. Germline CDR1 is MGHDK and CDR2 is SYGVNS. The CDR3 loop is CASSAGTGGGYTF. The CDR3 nucleotides read TGTGCCAGCAGTGCCGGGACAGGGGGTGGCTACACCTTC.

This clonotype appeared a few times. V and J are TRBV14 and TRBJ2-7, with TRBD2 identical over 12 bases. The germline CDR1 and CDR2 sequences are SGHDN and FVKESK. This CDR3 contains 17 residues. Germline trimming cut 0 bases from V and 3 bases from J; bases unmatched to any gene: 6. CDR3 bases: TGTGCCAGCAGCCAAGATAGGAGACTAGCGGGGGTCTACGAGCAGTACTTC. This sequence encodes CASSQDRRLAGVYEQYF.

A few counts support this clonotype. V gene TRBV27 combines with J gene TRBJ2-7, with D perhaps TRBD1 (6 bases). From germline, CDR1 is MNHEY and CDR2 SMNVEV (reference sequence). The V and J ends lost 5 bases and 5 bases respectively, with 10 bases between them. The CDR3 is made up of 12 amino acids. The DNA for the CDR3 is TGTGCCAGCAGTGAGGGGGTTCACGAGCAGTACTTC. Amino acids: CASSEGVHEQYF.

This clonotype has a handful of counts. This chain links TRBV2 with TRBJ2-7; tentatively, D is TRBD1 or TRBD2 (5 bases each). V lost 4 bases and J lost 5, with 9 bases in between. The germline gives CDR1 SNHLY, CDR2 FYNNEI. The CDR3 extends over 12 amino acids. The CDR3 loop is CASSGRGHEQYF. The CDR3, as DNA: TGTGCCAGCAGTGGACGGGGCCACGAGCAGTACTTC.

The chain is built from TRBV27 and TRBJ2-7; D gene unclear. The germline gives CDR1 MNHEY, CDR2 SMNVEV (reference sequence). This CDR3 region has 14 residues. Deletions cut 0 bases from V and 2 bases from J, with 8 bases between. This CDR3 is CASSLSPATYEQYF. The DNA of the CDR3 is TGTGCCAGCAGTTTATCCCCAGCGACCTACGAGCAGTACTTC.

The V and J genes are TRBV14 and TRBJ1-6; a weak D match, TRBD1 (6 bases). Trimming removed 0 bases at V and 6 bases at J, with 9 bases between. Germline values: CDR1 SGHDN, CDR2 FVKESK. The CDR3 has 15 residues. The chain's CDR3 is CASSQDPGANSPLHF. CDR3 coding DNA: TGTGCCAGCAGCCAAGATCCAGGGGCTAATTCACCCCTCCACTTT.

The chain uses TRBV4-3 and TRBJ2-7; maybe TRBD1 (5 bases). Near its end, the DNA agrees better with TRBJ2-5, so the J call may be wrong. Looked up from germline, CDR1 is LGHNA and CDR2 is YSLEER. The CDR3 contains 17 residues. The CDR3 region has the DNA TGCGCCAGCAGCCAAGATTCGTTAGGAAGGGGTTGGGAGACCCAGTACTTC. Encoded protein: CASSQDSLGRGWETQYF.

This clonotype was detected only a few times. This chain connects TRBV2 to TRBJ2-1; D is tentatively TRBD1 or TRBD2 (6 bases each). Trimming shortened V by 4 bases and J by 4 bases, and 29 bases separated the two germline ends. CDR3 length: 20 residues. Germline V gene sequence: CDR1 SNHLY, CDR2 FYNNEI. The CDR3 bases are TGTGCCAGCAGTGTAGGGGGGAGTCCGATATCCAGCCCTAAGTACAATGAGCAGTTCTTC. Its translation is CASSVGGSPISSPKYNEQFF.

This clonotype has a handful of counts. The rearrangement joins TRBV9 to TRBJ2-5; D ambiguous. V was shortened by 4 bases and J by 1 base, with 14 bases between the two germline ends. Looked up from germline, CDR1 is SGDLS and CDR2 is YYNGEE. This CDR3 has 15 residues. The CDR3 reads CASSIDPYPQETQYF. The CDR3 DNA follows: TGTGCCAGCAGCATCGACCCCTACCCCCAAGAGACCCAGTACTTC.

A few counts support this clonotype. The chain joins TRBV4-2 to TRBJ1-2, with TRBD1 matching over 7 bases. The CDR3 covers 16 residues. Germline CDR1 reads LGHNA; CDR2 reads YNFKEQ. With V trimmed by 0 bases and J by 4 bases, 8 bases remained unmatched. The CDR3 region is CASSQDVGQTFYGYTF. The CDR3 DNA reads TGTGCCAGCAGCCAAGACGTGGGACAGACTTTCTATGGCTACACCTTC.

V and J are TRBV28 and TRBJ2-4; D unclear. Trimming shortened V by 9 bases and J by 0 bases, and 18 bases separated the two germline ends. The CDR3 contains 16 residues. The germline V gene has CDR1 MDHEN and CDR2 SYDVKM. The CDR3 region has the DNA TGTGCCAGTGACGGACGACAAACTACAGCCAAAAACATTCAGTACTTC. It codes for CASDGRQTTAKNIQYF.

This clonotype showed up just a few times. The V call is TRBV6-1, the J call TRBJ2-7; D is uncertain. The length of the CDR3 is 13 residues. The V and J ends lost 2 bases and 0 bases respectively, with 5 bases between them. Looked up from germline, CDR1 is MNHNS and CDR2 is SASEGT. CDR3 DNA: TGTGCCAGCAGTGAACGGACCTCCTACGAGCAGTACTTC. Its protein product is CASSERTSYEQYF.

The rearrangement links TRBV5-1 to TRBJ2-1; D gene ambiguous. Trimming pared 4 bases from V and 0 bases from J, leaving 11 bases between. CDR1 is SGHRS, CDR2 YFSETQ, per germline. The CDR3 runs 15 residues. The CDR3 region has the DNA TGCGCCAGCAGCCCCGGACCCCGCTCCTACAATGAGCAGTTCTTC. Its protein is CASSPGPRSYNEQFF.

This clonotype was detected a few times. The chain has TRBV20-1 and TRBJ2-5, with D perhaps TRBD2 (6 bases). The germline V gene has CDR1 DFQATT and CDR2 SNEGSKA (reference sequence). This CDR3 has 14 amino acids. With 4 bases removed from V and 1 base from J, the gap between germline ends came to 13 bases. CDR3 nucleotide sequence: TGCAGTGCTAATAGCGGTGACATCCAAGAGACCCAGTACTTC. Translated, it gives CSANSGDIQETQYF.